Presented here are 30 T cell receptor beta chains from one specimen sequenced in a study of identifying expanded T cells in peripheral blood. TCRdb's copy holds only in-frame clones and misses some; the assay was immunoSEQ multiplex PCR. The sample has around 120,000 clones, 80% to 90% seen once. The sample taken for sequencing was blood. Source of these receptors: a person between 18 and 75 years old in good health.

J is TRBJ2-2 and V is TRBV7-2; TRBD1 aligns across 9 bases. Losses at the gene ends were 5 bases for V and 5 bases for J; bases not matched to a gene: 9. This CDR3 contains 16 residues. From germline, CDR1 is SGHTA and CDR2 FQGNSA. The CDR3 DNA is TGTGCCAGCAGCCACAACGGGGACAGGGAGACCGGGGAGCTGTTTTTT. Its protein is CASSHNGDRETGELFF.

V gene TRBV18 combines with J gene TRBJ1-2; a weak D match, TRBD1 (5 bases). The CDR3 is made up of 16 amino acids. V gave up 3 bases and J gave up 0 bases, with 14 bases separating them. Germline CDR1 and CDR2: KGHSH and LQKENI. For the CDR3, the DNA is TGTGCCAGCTCACCGACGGGACGGGAGGCTAACTATGGCTACACCTTC. Its protein is CASSPTGREANYGYTF.

The chain couples TRBV11-2 to TRBJ1-6, with no clear D. Germline V gene sequence: CDR1 SGHAT, CDR2 FQNNGV. This CDR3 contains 15 residues. The V end lost 0 bases, the J end lost 7 bases, and 10 bases lay between the germline ends. The CDR3 protein is CASSLDKGLNSPLHF. In DNA form, the CDR3 reads TGTGCCAGCAGCTTAGACAAGGGTTTAAATTCACCCCTCCACTTT.

CDR3 DNA sequence: TGTGCCAGCAGCTCAGACAGGGATCAAGAGACCCAGTACTTC. This sequence encodes CASSSDRDQETQYF. The V gene is TRBV7-9, the J gene TRBJ2-5; 7 bases align to TRBD1. This CDR3 comprises 14 residues. From germline, CDR1 is SEHNR and CDR2 FQNEAQ (reference sequence). V was pared by 4 bases and J by 2 bases, with 4 bases of the junction left unmatched.

The chain is built from TRBV7-2 and TRBJ2-7; 7 bases match TRBD1. After removal of 5 bases from V and 0 bases from J, the junction contained 4 bases not matched to a gene. The germline V gene has CDR1 SGHTA and CDR2 FQGNSA. The length of the CDR3 is 14 residues. In nucleotides, the CDR3 is TGTGCCAGCAGCAAGACAGGGAGCTCCTACGAGCAGTACTTC. It specifies CASSKTGSSYEQYF.

V usage is TRBV28 and J usage is TRBJ1-2; no clear D. Germline CDR1 reads MDHEN; CDR2 reads SYDVKM. Trimming removed 7 bases at V and 2 bases at J, with 8 bases between. The CDR3 loop spans 12 amino acids. The CDR3 sequence: CASNVVNYGYTF. Written as DNA, the CDR3 is TGTGCCAGCAACGTGGTGAACTATGGCTACACCTTC.

This chain connects TRBV30 to TRBJ1-2; 8 bases map to TRBD1. The CDR3 extends over 15 amino acids. From germline, CDR1 is GTSNPN and CDR2 SVGIG (reference sequence). The junction had 12 bases not matched to a gene; V was cut back by 5 bases and J by 4 bases. The CDR3 bases are TGTGCCTGGGACGGACAGGGACCAGGTCTCTATGGCTACACCTTC. Protein: CAWDGQGPGLYGYTF.

The V and J genes are TRBV4-3 and TRBJ2-7; D not resolved. This CDR3 comprises 18 residues. Trimming pared 2 bases from V and 4 bases from J, leaving 24 bases between. The germline gives CDR1 LGHNA, CDR2 YSLEER. CDR3: CASSQSLGRDLLLYEQYF. CDR3 sequence (DNA): TGCGCCAGCAGCCAATCCCTCGGTCGTGATTTATTGTTGTACGAGCAGTACTTC.

The chain couples TRBV6-5 to TRBJ2-1; TRBD2 might be the D (6 bases). Germline-derived CDR1 and CDR2 are MNHEY and SVGAGI. The V and J ends lost 6 bases and 15 bases respectively, with 27 bases between them. CDR3 length equals 15 residues. The CDR3 protein is CASSYSPDRGTSLFF. The CDR3 DNA sequence: TGTGCCAGCAGCTACAGTCCAGACCGCGGGACTTCCCTGTTCTTC.

The chain uses TRBV6-6 and TRBJ2-2; D not resolved. CDR3 size: 14 residues. Germline V gives CDR1 MNHNY, CDR2 SVGAGI (reference sequence). Trimming cost V 7 bases and J 0 bases, with 9 bases left between them. The CDR3 DNA follows: TGTGCCAGCATGTGGGTTTCGAACACCGGGGAGCTGTTTTTT. Translation: CASMWVSNTGELFF.

This chain uses TRBV6-5 with TRBJ1-1; TRBD1 might be the D (5 bases). Germline CDR1 MNHEY, CDR2 SVGAGI. The CDR3 covers 15 residues. The V gene lost 0 bases and the J gene lost 0 bases, with 8 bases spanning the gap. Here the CDR3 reads CASSYSGTLNTEAFF. In DNA form, the CDR3 reads TGTGCCAGCAGTTACTCAGGGACCCTGAACACTGAAGCTTTCTTT.

The chain has TRBV27 and TRBJ2-3; TRBD2 aligns across 11 bases. Germline V lookup: CDR1 MNHEY, CDR2 SMNVEV (reference sequence). The CDR3 consists of 17 residues. Germline trimming cut 4 bases from V and 2 bases from J; bases unmatched to any gene: 8. CDR3 sequence: CASSWIQTSGATDTQYF. In DNA, the CDR3 is TGTGCCAGCAGTTGGATTCAGACTAGCGGGGCCACAGATACGCAGTATTTT.

The chain employs TRBV2 and TRBJ1-4; 7 bases map to TRBD1. J lost 3 bases, V lost 6 bases, and 16 bases had no gene match. Germline V gene sequence: CDR1 SNHLY, CDR2 FYNNEI. CDR3 length: 18 residues. In nucleotides, the CDR3 is TGTGCCAGCAGCCACTCATGGGACAGACCTTTGTCTAATGAAAAACTGTTTTTT. It codes for CASSHSWDRPLSNEKLFF.

The gene calls are TRBV27 and TRBJ2-7; 8 bases line up with TRBD1. V lost 8 bases to trimming and J lost 6 bases; unmatched junction nucleotides: 15. CDR1 and CDR2 from the germline V gene are MNHEY and SMNVEV (reference sequence). The CDR3 contains 15 residues. The CDR3 is CASQPSGTGGIEQYF. The DNA for the CDR3 is TGTGCCAGCCAACCCTCCGGGACAGGAGGGATCGAGCAGTACTTC.

This rearrangement joins TRBV5-1 to TRBJ2-3; weak D call: TRBD2 (5 bases). The V gene lost 0 bases and the J gene lost 5 bases, with 16 bases spanning the gap. The CDR3 length is 16 residues. Germline assignment: CDR1 SGHRS and CDR2 YFSETQ. The CDR3: CASSLDAGPTQDTQYF. CDR3 nucleotides: TGCGCCAGCAGCTTGGACGCGGGCCCCACACAAGATACGCAGTATTTT.

V and J are TRBV19 and TRBJ2-1; TRBD2 agrees at 10 bases. Germline CDR1 reads LNHDA; CDR2 reads SQIVND (reference sequence). The V and J ends lost 5 bases and 0 bases, in that order; junction bases with no gene match: 7. This CDR3 comprises 17 residues. CDR3 amino acids: CASSWLAGAHSYNEQFF. CDR3 DNA: TGTGCCAGTAGTTGGCTAGCGGGGGCCCACTCCTACAATGAGCAGTTCTTC.

This chain connects TRBV27 to TRBJ1-5; D remains ambiguous. Germline CDR1 MNHEY, CDR2 SMNVEV (reference sequence). The CDR3 is 16 residues long. The V end was cut by 1 base, the J end by 0 bases, with 10 bases between. CDR3: CASSLLGSYSNQPQHF. The CDR3 bases are TGTGCCAGCAGTTTATTGGGGAGTTATAGCAATCAGCCCCAGCATTTT.

V gene TRBV2 combines with J gene TRBJ1-2, with a weak D call TRBD1 (5 bases). CDR1 SNHLY and CDR2 FYNNEI come from the germline V gene. The V end was cut by 11 bases, the J end by 2 bases, with 12 bases between. The CDR3 has 12 residues. The CDR3 is CAAREGNYGYTF. The DNA for the CDR3 is TGTGCCGCGAGGGAGGGGAACTATGGCTACACCTTC.

The chain combines TRBV29-1 with TRBJ1-2, with D uncertain. V lost 4 bases, J lost 10 bases, and 19 bases lay in between. Germline loops: CDR1 SQVTM, CDR2 ANQGSEA. CDR3 length equals 13 residues. CDR3 in DNA: TGCAGCGTTGCCCCCTCACGTACCCCCCCCTACACCTTC. Encoded protein: CSVAPSRTPPYTF.

CDR3 DNA sequence: TGTGCCAGCAGTCCCCGACAGAGGAGTAAAGCCTACGAGCAGTACTTC. Its translation is CASSPRQRSKAYEQYF. The rearrangement joins TRBV6-6 to TRBJ2-7; TRBD1 is a possible D gene (5 bases). CDR1 and CDR2 from the germline V gene are MNHNY and SVGAGI (reference sequence). Trimming shortened V by 5 bases and J by 2 bases, and 19 bases separated the two germline ends. The CDR3 covers 16 residues.

V is TRBV19 and J is TRBJ2-1; 9 nucleotides align to TRBD2. Germline CDR1 LNHDA, CDR2 SQIVND (reference sequence). This CDR3 contains 15 residues. The ends lost 3 bases at V and 9 bases at J; junction bases unmatched: 9. In DNA form, the CDR3 reads TGTGCCAGTAGTATTAAGGAGCGGGGGGTCGGTGAGCAGTTCTTC. Translated, it gives CASSIKERGVGEQFF.

V usage is TRBV7-2 and J usage is TRBJ2-7, with a possible D match to TRBD1 (6 bases). The CDR3 runs to 14 residues. Germline assignment: CDR1 SGHTA and CDR2 FQGNSA. The V end lost 1 base, the J end lost 4 bases, and 11 bases lay between the germline ends. The CDR3 loop is CASSLERTVYEQYF. CDR3 nucleotide sequence: TGTGCCAGCAGCTTAGAGCGGACAGTGTACGAGCAGTACTTC.

V usage is TRBV5-3 and J usage is TRBJ1-4, with unresolved D. TRBV5-3 falls under the ORF class, with uncertain function. Trimming took 3 bases from V and 8 from J, leaving 11 bases between them. The CDR3 contains 13 residues. CDR3 in DNA: TGTGCCAGAAGCTCCCCCGGGAGCGAAAAACTGTTTTTT. Its translation is CARSSPGSEKLFF.

The V call is TRBV2, the J call TRBJ1-2, with a possible D match to TRBD1 (5 bases). CDR3 length equals 15 residues. Trimming pared 0 bases from V and 2 bases from J, leaving 10 bases between. Germline V CDR1 and CDR2: SNHLY, FYNNEI. In DNA form, the CDR3 reads TGTGCCAGCAGTGAAGCGGGTGGGGCCAACTATGGCTACACCTTC. It yields the protein CASSEAGGANYGYTF.

The gene calls are TRBV5-1 and TRBJ2-1; 7 nucleotides line up with TRBD1. V lost 0 bases, J lost 4 bases, and 7 bases stayed unmatched. This CDR3 region has 16 residues. The germline gives CDR1 SGHRS, CDR2 YFSETQ. The CDR3 DNA reads TGCGCCAGCAGCTTGGGGGGCGGACAGGCATACAATGAGCAGTTCTTC. Amino acid sequence: CASSLGGGQAYNEQFF.

This chain links TRBV30 with TRBJ2-7; 8 bases match TRBD2. In germline, CDR1 is GTSNPN, CDR2 SVGIG (reference sequence). The junction had 5 bases not matched to a gene; V was cut back by 6 bases and J by 1 base. The CDR3 is 13 amino acids. CDR3 loop: CACGGAQSYEQYF. DNA for the CDR3: TGTGCCTGCGGGGGGGCGCAATCCTACGAGCAGTACTTC.

The rearrangement links TRBV5-3 to TRBJ2-3; maybe TRBD2 (5 bases). TRBV5-3 counts as an open reading frame of uncertain function. Between the trimmed V and J ends, which lost 10 bases and 4 bases, there was a span of 22 bases. The CDR3 is 15 amino acids. CDR3: CASLRPPSFSDTQYF. The CDR3 DNA reads as TGTGCCTCTTTGCGCCCGCCTAGCTTCTCAGATACGCAGTATTTT.

V gene TRBV19 combines with J gene TRBJ1-2; 7 bases are a match to TRBD1. CDR3 size: 19 residues. With V trimmed by 2 bases and J by 0 bases, 15 bases remained unmatched. CDR1 is LNHDA, CDR2 SQIVND, per germline (reference sequence). Here the CDR3 reads CASSIHSSRGTWTNYGYTF. CDR3 DNA sequence: TGTGCCAGTAGTATACACTCGAGCAGGGGGACCTGGACTAACTATGGCTACACCTTC.

The rearrangement uses TRBV18 and TRBJ1-2, with a possible D match to TRBD1 (5 bases). The CDR3 has 15 amino acids. Trimming removed 4 bases from V and 3 bases from J, with 15 bases in between. The V gene's germline CDR1 is KGHSH and CDR2 LQKENI. The CDR3 is CASSQKTGAYYGYTF. The CDR3 nucleotides are TGTGCCAGCTCACAAAAAACCGGGGCGTACTATGGCTACACCTTC.

The CDR3: CASSLLLGDGYTF. Here the CDR3 DNA reads TGCGCCAGCAGCTTACTTCTAGGCGATGGCTACACCTTC. The chain carries TRBV5-1 and TRBJ1-2, with D unclear. CDR3 length equals 13 residues. Trimming removed 2 bases from V and 6 bases from J, with 11 bases in between. The germline gives CDR1 SGHRS, CDR2 YFSETQ. The complete variable domain, with remaining parts taken from reference TRBV5-1 and TRBJ1-2, reads KAGVTQTPRYLIKTRGQQVTLSCSPISGHRSVSWYQQTPGQGLQFLFEYFSETQRNKGNFPGRFSGRQFSNSRSEMNVSTLELGDSALYLCASSLLLGDGYTFGSGTRLTVV.